This T cell receptor beta chain derives from a study of OX40 agonist ivuxolimab in advanced cancers. Findings of the study overall: Still undetermined is the antigen specificity of the expanded peripheral T cells. Among the lowest peripheral clonal expansion occurred in 0.1-3.0 mg/kg partial responders.

Prior autoimmune disease or systemic immunosuppression barred patients. The repertoire was sequenced with immunoSEQ multiplex PCR; TCRdb's copy has only in-frame clones and lacks some. The sample includes roughly 70,000 clones, less than 85% of them seen just once. Trimming shortened V by 4 bases and J by 5 bases, and 15 bases separated the two germline ends. The V gene's germline CDR1 is MNHNS and CDR2 SASEGT. The CDR3 consists of 15 residues. The sample holds one count of this clone. Its antigen is not identified. This clonotype originated in an adult with an advanced solid tumor such as melanoma, head and neck, liver or kidney cancer. The J gene is TRBJ2-4, the V gene TRBV6-1; tentative D call: TRBD1 (6 bases). The sample was CD4+ or CD8+ T cells sorted from blood, taken in a trial of the OX40 agonist ivuxolimab. The CDR3 DNA reads TGTGCCAGCAGTGCCGGATCGGCAGGGGAAAACATTCAGTACTTC. Translated: CASSAGSAGENIQYF.